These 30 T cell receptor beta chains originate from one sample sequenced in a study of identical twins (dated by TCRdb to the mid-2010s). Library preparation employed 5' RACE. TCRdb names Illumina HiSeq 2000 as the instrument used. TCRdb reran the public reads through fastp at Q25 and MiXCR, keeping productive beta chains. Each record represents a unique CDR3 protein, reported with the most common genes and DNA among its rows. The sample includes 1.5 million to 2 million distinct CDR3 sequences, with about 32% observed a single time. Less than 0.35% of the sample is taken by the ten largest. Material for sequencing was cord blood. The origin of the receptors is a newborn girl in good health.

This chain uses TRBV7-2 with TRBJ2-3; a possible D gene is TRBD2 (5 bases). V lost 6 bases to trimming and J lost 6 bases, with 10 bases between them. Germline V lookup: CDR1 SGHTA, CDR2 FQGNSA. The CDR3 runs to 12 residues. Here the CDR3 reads CASRRVVDTQYF. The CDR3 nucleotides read TGTGCCAGCAGGCGGGTCGTCGATACGCAGTATTTT.

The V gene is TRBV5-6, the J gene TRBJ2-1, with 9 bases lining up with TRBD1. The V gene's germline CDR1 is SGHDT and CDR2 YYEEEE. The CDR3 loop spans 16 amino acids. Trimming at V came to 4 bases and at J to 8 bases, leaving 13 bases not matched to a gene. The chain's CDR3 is CASSRYSGTGIHEQFF. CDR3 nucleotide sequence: TGTGCCAGCAGCCGCTACTCCGGGACAGGGATACATGAGCAGTTCTTC.

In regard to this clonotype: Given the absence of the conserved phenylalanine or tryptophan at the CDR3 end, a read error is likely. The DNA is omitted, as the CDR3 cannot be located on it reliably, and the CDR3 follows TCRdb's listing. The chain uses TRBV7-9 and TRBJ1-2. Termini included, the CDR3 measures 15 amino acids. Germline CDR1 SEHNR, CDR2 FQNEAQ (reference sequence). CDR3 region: CACSLAIGGRYGYTC.

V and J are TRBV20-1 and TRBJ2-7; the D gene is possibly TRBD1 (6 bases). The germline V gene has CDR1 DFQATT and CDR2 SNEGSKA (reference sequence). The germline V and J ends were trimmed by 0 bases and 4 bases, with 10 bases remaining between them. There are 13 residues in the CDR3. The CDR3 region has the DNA TGCAGTGCTAGAGAGGGGGCAGGTTACGAGCAGTACTTC. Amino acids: CSAREGAGYEQYF.

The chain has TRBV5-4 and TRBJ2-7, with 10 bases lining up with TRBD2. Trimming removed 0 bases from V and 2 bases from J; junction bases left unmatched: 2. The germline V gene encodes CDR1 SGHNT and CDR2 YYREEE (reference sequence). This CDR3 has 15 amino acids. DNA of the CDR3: TGTGCCAGCAGCTTGGATAGCGGGGGGACCTACGAGCAGTACTTC. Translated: CASSLDSGGTYEQYF. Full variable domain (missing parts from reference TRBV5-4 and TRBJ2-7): ETGVTQSPTHLIKTRGQQVTLRCSSQSGHNTVSWYQQALGQGPQFIFQYYREEENGRGNFPPRFSGLQFPNYSSELNVNALELDDSALYLCASSLDSGGTYEQYFGPGTRLTVT.

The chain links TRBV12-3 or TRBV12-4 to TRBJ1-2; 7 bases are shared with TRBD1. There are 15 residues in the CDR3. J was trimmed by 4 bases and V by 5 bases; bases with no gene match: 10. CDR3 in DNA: TGTGCCAGCAGTCTCGACAGGGAGCGGGGCTATGGCTACACCTTC. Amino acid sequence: CASSLDRERGYGYTF.

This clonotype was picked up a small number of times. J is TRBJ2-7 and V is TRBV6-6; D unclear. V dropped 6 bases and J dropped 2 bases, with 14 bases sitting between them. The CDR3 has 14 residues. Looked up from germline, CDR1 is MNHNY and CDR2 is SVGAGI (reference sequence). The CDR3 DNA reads TGTGCCAGCAGAAGAGAATTCCAAGCCTACGAGCAGTACTTC. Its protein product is CASRREFQAYEQYF.

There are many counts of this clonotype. CDR3 in DNA: TGTGCCAGCAGTACAGGGTTACAGCCCCAGCATTTT. Its translation: CASSTGLQPQHF. The chain couples TRBV27 to TRBJ1-5, with D perhaps matching TRBD1 (6 bases). Germline V gene lookup returns CDR1 MNHEY and CDR2 SMNVEV (reference sequence). The CDR3 consists of 12 residues. V gave up 5 bases and J gave up 7 bases, with 9 bases separating them.

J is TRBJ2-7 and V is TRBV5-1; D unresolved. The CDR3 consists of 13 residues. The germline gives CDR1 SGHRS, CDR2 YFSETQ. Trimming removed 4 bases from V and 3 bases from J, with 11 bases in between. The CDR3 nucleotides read TGCGCCAGCAGCCTAAGGGTCGACTACGAGCAGTACTTC. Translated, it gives CASSLRVDYEQYF.

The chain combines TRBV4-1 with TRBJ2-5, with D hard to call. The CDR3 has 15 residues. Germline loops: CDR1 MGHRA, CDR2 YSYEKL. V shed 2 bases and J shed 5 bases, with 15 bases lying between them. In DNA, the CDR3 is TGCGCCAGCAGCCAATATCATAGGGCTGGTGAGACCCAGTACTTC. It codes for CASSQYHRAGETQYF.

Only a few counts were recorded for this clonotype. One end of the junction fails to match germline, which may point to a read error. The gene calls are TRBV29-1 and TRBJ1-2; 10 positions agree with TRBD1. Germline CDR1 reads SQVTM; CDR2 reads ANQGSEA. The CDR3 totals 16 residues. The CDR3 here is CSVEIRDRGVRYGHTF. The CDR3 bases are TGCAGCGTTGAAATTCGGGACAGGGGAGTCCGTTATGGCCACACCTTC.

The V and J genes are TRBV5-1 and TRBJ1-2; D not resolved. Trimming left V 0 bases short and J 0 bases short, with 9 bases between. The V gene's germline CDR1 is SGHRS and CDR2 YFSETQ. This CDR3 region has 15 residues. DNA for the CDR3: TGCGCCAGCAGCTTGGCCCTACGCGCTAACTATGGCTACACCTTC. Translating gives CASSLALRANYGYTF. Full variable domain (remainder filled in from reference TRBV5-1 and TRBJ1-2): KAGVTQTPRYLIKTRGQQVTLSCSPISGHRSVSWYQQTPGQGLQFLFEYFSETQRNKGNFPGRFSGRQFSNSRSEMNVSTLELGDSALYLCASSLALRANYGYTFGSGTRLTVV.

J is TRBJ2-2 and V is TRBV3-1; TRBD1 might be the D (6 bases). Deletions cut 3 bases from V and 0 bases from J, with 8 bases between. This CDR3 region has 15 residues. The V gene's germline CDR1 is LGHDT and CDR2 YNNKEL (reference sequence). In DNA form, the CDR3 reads TGTGCCAGCAGCCATTGGGACACGAACACCGGGGAGCTGTTTTTT. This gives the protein CASSHWDTNTGELFF.

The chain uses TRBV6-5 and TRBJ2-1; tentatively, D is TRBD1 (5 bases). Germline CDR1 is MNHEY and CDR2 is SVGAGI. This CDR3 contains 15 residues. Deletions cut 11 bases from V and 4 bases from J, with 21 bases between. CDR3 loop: CACRQFPWGYNEQFF. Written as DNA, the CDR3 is TGTGCCTGTCGACAGTTCCCTTGGGGATACAATGAGCAGTTCTTC.

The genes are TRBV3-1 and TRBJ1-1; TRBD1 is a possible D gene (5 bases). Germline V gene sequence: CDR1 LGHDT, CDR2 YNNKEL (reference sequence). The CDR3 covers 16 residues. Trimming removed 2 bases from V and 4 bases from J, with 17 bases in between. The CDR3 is CASSQTSTGRSTEAFF. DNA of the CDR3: TGTGCCAGCAGCCAAACCTCCACAGGCAGGAGCACTGAAGCTTTCTTT.

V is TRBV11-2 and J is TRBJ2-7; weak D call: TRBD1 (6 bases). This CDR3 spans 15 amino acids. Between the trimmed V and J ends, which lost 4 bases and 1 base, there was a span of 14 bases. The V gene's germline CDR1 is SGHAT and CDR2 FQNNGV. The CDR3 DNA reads TGTGCCAGCAGCTCCTACCGGGACACATCCTACGAGCAGTACTTC. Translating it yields CASSSYRDTSYEQYF. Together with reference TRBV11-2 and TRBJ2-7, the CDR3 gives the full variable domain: EAGVAQSPRYKIIEKRQSVAFWCNPISGHATLYWYQQILGQGPKLLIQFQNNGVVDDSQLPKDRFSAERLKGVDSTLKIQPAKLEDSAVYLCASSSYRDTSYEQYFGPGTRLTVT.

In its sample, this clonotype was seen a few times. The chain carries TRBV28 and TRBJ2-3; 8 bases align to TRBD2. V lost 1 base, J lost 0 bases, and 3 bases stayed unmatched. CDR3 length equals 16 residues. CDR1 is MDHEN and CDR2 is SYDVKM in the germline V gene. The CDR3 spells CASSLSAGVSTDTQYF. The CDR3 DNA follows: TGTGCCAGCAGTTTATCAGCGGGGGTTAGCACAGATACGCAGTATTTT.

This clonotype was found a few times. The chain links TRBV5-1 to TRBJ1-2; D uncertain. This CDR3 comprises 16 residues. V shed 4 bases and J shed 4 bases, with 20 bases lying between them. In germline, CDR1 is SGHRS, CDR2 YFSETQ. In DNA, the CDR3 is TGCGCCAGCAGCCCGGGTGGGTCCGCTTACTTCTATGGCTACACCTTC. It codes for CASSPGGSAYFYGYTF.

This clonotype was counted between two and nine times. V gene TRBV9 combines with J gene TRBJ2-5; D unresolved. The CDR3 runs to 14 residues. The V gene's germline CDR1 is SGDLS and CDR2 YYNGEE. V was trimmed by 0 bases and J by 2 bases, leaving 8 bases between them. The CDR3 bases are TGTGCCAGCAGCGTAGTGCCAGGTCAAGAGACCCAGTACTTC. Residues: CASSVVPGQETQYF.

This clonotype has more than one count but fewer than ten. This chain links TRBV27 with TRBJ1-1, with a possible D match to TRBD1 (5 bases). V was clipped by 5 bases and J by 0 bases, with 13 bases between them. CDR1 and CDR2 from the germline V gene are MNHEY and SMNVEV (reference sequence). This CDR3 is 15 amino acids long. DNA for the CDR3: TGTGCCAGCAGTCCCCGGGGGGGAATGAACACTGAAGCTTTCTTT. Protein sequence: CASSPRGGMNTEAFF.

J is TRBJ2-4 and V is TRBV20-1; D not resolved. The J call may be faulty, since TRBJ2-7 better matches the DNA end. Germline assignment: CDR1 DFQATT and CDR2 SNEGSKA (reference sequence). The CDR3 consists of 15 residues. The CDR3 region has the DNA TGCAGTGCTAGAGATGGGCTGATTCCTGCCCACGAGCAGTACTTC. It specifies CSARDGLIPAHEQYF.

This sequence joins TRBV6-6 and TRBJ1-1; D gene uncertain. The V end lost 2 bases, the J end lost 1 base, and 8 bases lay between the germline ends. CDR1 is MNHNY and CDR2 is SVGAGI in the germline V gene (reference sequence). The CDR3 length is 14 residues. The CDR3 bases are TGTGCCAGCAGTTACACAAAGTCGAACACTGAAGCTTTCTTT. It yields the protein CASSYTKSNTEAFF.

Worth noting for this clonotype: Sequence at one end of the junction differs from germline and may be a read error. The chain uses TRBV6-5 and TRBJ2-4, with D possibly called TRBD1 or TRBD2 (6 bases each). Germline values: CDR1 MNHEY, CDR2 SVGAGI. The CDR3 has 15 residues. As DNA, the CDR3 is TGTGCCAGCAGCCGCCTAAGGGGGGTTAAGAACGAGCAGTCCTTC. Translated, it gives CASSRLRGVKNEQSF.

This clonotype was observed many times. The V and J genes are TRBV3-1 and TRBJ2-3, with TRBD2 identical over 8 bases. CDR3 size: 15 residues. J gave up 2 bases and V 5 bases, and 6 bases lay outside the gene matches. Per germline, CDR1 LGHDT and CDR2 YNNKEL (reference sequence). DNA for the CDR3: TGTGCCAGCAGCATCCGACTAGCGCCCACAGATACGCAGTATTTT. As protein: CASSIRLAPTDTQYF.

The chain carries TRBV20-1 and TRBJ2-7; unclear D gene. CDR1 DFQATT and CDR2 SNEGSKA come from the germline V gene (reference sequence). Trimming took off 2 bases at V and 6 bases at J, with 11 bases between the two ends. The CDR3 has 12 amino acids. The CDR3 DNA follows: TGCAGTGCTAGACGGGTAGCAGCCGAGCAGTACTTC. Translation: CSARRVAAEQYF.

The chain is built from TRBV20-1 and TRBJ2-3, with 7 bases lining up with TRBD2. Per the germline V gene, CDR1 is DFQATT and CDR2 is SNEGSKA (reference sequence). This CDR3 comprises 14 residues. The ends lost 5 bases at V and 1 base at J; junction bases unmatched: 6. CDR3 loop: CSAGGLDRTDTQYF. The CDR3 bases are TGCAGTGCTGGAGGACTAGACCGCACAGATACGCAGTATTTT.

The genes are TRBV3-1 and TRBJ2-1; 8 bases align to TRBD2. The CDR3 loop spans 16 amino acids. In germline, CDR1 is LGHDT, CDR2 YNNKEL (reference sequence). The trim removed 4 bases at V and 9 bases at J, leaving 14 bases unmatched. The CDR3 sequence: CASSPGGTRMFGEQFF. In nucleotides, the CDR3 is TGTGCCAGCAGCCCGGGGGGGACTAGAATGTTTGGTGAGCAGTTCTTC.

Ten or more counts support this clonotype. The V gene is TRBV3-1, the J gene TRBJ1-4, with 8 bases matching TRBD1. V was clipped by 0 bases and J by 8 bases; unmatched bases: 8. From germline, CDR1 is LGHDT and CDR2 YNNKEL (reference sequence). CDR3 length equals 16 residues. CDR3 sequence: CASSQDYRTGSEKLFF. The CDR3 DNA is TGTGCCAGCAGCCAAGATTACCGGACAGGGTCCGAAAAACTGTTTTTT.

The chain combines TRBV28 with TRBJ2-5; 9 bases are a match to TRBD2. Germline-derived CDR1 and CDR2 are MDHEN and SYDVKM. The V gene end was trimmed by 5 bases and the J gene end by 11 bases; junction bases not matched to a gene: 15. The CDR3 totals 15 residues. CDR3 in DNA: TGTGCCAGCAGTCCTCGGGGTAGCGGGAGCGATGAGCAGTACTTC. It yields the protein CASSPRGSGSDEQYF.

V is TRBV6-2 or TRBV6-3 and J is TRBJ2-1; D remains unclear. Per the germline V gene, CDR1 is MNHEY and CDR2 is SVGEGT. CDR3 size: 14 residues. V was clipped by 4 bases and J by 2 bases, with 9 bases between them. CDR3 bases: TGTGCCAGCAGTTCCCTCTCAACCTACAATGAGCAGTTCTTC. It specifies CASSSLSTYNEQFF.